The entry that follows covers one T cell receptor (beta chain) sequence. Its antigen is unidentified. Repertoires were generated with immunoSEQ multiplex PCR, while TCRdb's copy carries only in-frame clones and drops some. The table has more than 2,000,000 clones, over 85% seen once. With 3 bases removed from V and 7 bases from J, the gap between germline ends came to 16 bases. From germline, CDR1 is SGDLS and CDR2 YYNGEE. The CDR3 is 15 residues long. These data belong to a study of shared clonotypes between healthy human individuals. Study-wide results and caveats: The four-donor shared clonotypes exceeded non-shared clonotypes in generation probability, with non-shared ones scoring lower.

What was sequenced was naive CD4+ T cells sorted from blood. The subset here: CD45RA+ positively selected. The V and J genes are TRBV9 and TRBJ1-4; D call uncertain. The clonotype was recovered from a man aged 18 to 35 in good health. For the CDR3, the DNA is TGTGCCAGCAGCGCTAGAGGCGATTTCGGTGAAAAACTGTTTTTT. Translated: CASSARGDFGEKLFF. Full variable domain (rest looked up from reference TRBV9 and TRBJ1-4): DSGVTQTPKHLITATGQRVTLRCSPRSGDLSVYWYQQSLDQGLQFLIQYYNGEERAKGNILERFSAQQFPDLHSELNLSSLELGDSALYFCASSARGDFGEKLFFGSGTQLSVL.